The clone carrying this T cell receptor beta chain came up many times. Construction of the TCRbeta library involved unique molecular identifiers. Each CDR3 protein is one row after TCRdb ran MiXCR on the PCR reads. This table has roughly 89,000 distinct CDR3 sequences, 9.5% to 15% appearing once. Germline assignment: CDR1 SNHLY and CDR2 FYNNEI. Trimming removed 1 base from V and 7 bases from J, with 10 bases in between. This CDR3 contains 14 residues. The data derive from a study of T-cell reconstitution after alpha-beta-depleted transplantation in children. The TCR comes from a human donor who donated a stem cell graft to a child with inherited bone marrow failure. The sequencing used PBMCs from the stem cell graft donor, collected from the stem cell graft. The chain employs TRBV2 and TRBJ2-2; D gene ambiguous. CDR3 in amino acids: CASSEDFAGGELFF. The CDR3 DNA sequence: TGTGCCAGCAGTGAAGACTTCGCCGGCGGGGAGCTGTTTTTT.